The 26 T cell receptor beta chains in this list originate from one sample, sequenced in a study of blood T cell repertoires in COVID-19. Clones were read by immunoSEQ multiplex PCR, and TCRdb kept only the in-frame ones, dropping some. The repertoire has approximately 270,000 clones, about 91% of them found once; the top ten carry 6.3%. Sequencing was carried out using peripheral blood. These TCRs come from a woman aged 25-40 years with COVID-19, enrolled during active disease.

V usage is TRBV11-2 and J usage is TRBJ2-5; TRBD1 matches 7 bases. The CDR3 extends over 13 amino acids. V trimming: 5 bases; J trimming: 7 bases; junction bases outside the gene matches: 7. CDR1 and CDR2 from the germline V gene are SGHAT and FQNNGV. CDR3 bases: TGTGCCAGCAGCCCGGACAGGTACAGGACCCAGTACTTC. It specifies CASSPDRYRTQYF.

J is TRBJ2-7 and V is TRBV4-2; 9 bases line up with TRBD2. The CDR3 runs 22 residues. V gave up 7 bases and J gave up 2 bases; unmatched junction bases: 30. Germline lookup yields CDR1 LGHNA and CDR2 YNFKEQ. This CDR3 is CASTQLPAYNGIAGVFPYEQYV. CDR3 coding DNA: TGTGCCAGCACCCAGCTACCAGCTTATAATGGAATAGCGGGAGTGTTCCCCTACGAGCAGTACGTC.

The chain combines TRBV18 with TRBJ1-2, with D perhaps TRBD1 (5 bases). Germline V gene lookup returns CDR1 KGHSH and CDR2 LQKENI. V gave up 0 bases and J gave up 5 bases, with 16 bases separating them. The CDR3 has 16 amino acids. The CDR3 loop reads CASSPPEGAKGYGYTF. The CDR3 region has the DNA TGTGCCAGCTCACCACCGGAGGGAGCGAAGGGGTATGGCTACACCTTC.

This rearrangement joins TRBV7-9 to TRBJ2-2; unclear D gene. Germline-derived CDR1 and CDR2 are SEHNR and FQNEAQ (reference sequence). The CDR3 sequence is 12 residues long. Trimming stripped 5 bases from V and 7 bases from J, with 8 bases between. The CDR3 coding sequence is TGTGCCAGCAGCCCTCCGTACGGGGAGCTGTTTTTT. This sequence encodes CASSPPYGELFF.

The V and J genes are TRBV10-3 and TRBJ2-7; 11 bases fit TRBD1. This CDR3 is built from 15 residues. Germline CDR1 reads ENHRY; CDR2 reads SYGVKD. After removal of 6 bases from V and 1 base from J, the junction contained 5 bases not matched to a gene. CDR3: CAIRWDRGESYEQYF. The CDR3 nucleotides read TGTGCCATCAGATGGGACAGGGGGGAATCCTACGAGCAGTACTTC.

This clone has a single count. This chain uses TRBV7-9 with TRBJ2-7, with D tentatively TRBD1 (5 bases). Germline CDR1 is SEHNR and CDR2 is FQNEAQ (reference sequence). V was pared by 3 bases and J by 4 bases, with 16 bases between. The CDR3 loop spans 15 amino acids. The chain's CDR3 is CASSFLKTDKYEQYF. The CDR3 DNA follows: TGTGCCAGCAGCTTCCTTAAGACAGACAAATACGAGCAGTACTTC.

This clone was recorded a few times. Other DNA variants within this sample encode the same CDR3. CDR3 DNA sequence: TGTGCCAGCAGTAGGAGTCAGAACAATCAGCCCCAGCATTTT. This gives the protein CASSRSQNNQPQHF. The chain employs TRBV2 and TRBJ1-5; no clear D gene. CDR1 is SNHLY, CDR2 FYNNEI, per germline. The CDR3 contains 14 residues. Trimming took off 5 bases at V and 3 bases at J, with 11 bases between the two ends.

The chain employs TRBV9 and TRBJ2-7; tentatively, D is TRBD1 (5 bases). V was clipped by 4 bases and J by 2 bases, with 13 bases between them. Per the germline V gene, CDR1 is SGDLS and CDR2 is YYNGEE. The CDR3 totals 14 residues. The CDR3 DNA reads TGTGCCAGCAGCATGACAGCGTCGGCCTACGAGCAGTACTTC. Protein product: CASSMTASAYEQYF.

This sequence joins TRBV7-2 and TRBJ2-2; D might be TRBD2 (5 bases). CDR1 is SGHTA, CDR2 FQGNSA, per germline. Deletions cut 5 bases from V and 7 bases from J, with 14 bases between. The CDR3 consists of 14 residues. The CDR3 sequence: CASSPGWDGGELFF. DNA for the CDR3: TGTGCCAGCAGCCCGGGGTGGGATGGCGGGGAGCTGTTTTTT.

The chain couples TRBV7-6 to TRBJ2-5, with a weak D call TRBD2 (7 bases). Germline lookup yields CDR1 SGHVS and CDR2 FNYEAQ. The V end lost 2 bases, the J end lost 8 bases, and 15 bases lay between the germline ends. The CDR3 spans 14 residues. CDR3 in DNA: TGTGCCAGCAGCTTAAGCGGGACAACTATAACCCAGTACTTC. It translates to CASSLSGTTITQYF.

The chain is built from TRBV3-1 (or the pseudogene TRBV3-2) and TRBJ2-5; 9 bases align to TRBD2. The CDR3 consists of 17 residues. The germline V gene encodes CDR1 LGHDT and CDR2 YNNKEL (reference sequence). The ends lost 1 base at V and 2 bases at J; junction bases unmatched: 8. The CDR3 nucleotides are TGTGCCAGCAGCCAAGGATTTCGGCTAGCGGGGCAAGAGACCCAGTACTTC. It encodes CASSQGFRLAGQETQYF.

This chain uses TRBV7-2 with TRBJ2-3; TRBD2 might be the D (5 bases). The germline V gene has CDR1 SGHTA and CDR2 FQGNSA. Trimming cost V 4 bases and J 3 bases, with 8 bases left between them. The length of the CDR3 is 13 residues. The chain's CDR3 is CASSSGETDTQYF. Written as DNA, the CDR3 is TGTGCCAGCAGCTCCGGGGAGACAGATACGCAGTATTTT.

This sequence joins TRBV28 and TRBJ2-2; TRBD2 aligns across 12 bases. V lost 10 bases to trimming and J lost 6 bases; unmatched junction nucleotides: 6. CDR1 MDHEN and CDR2 SYDVKM come from the germline V gene. This CDR3 has 14 amino acids. CDR3 sequence reads: CATRTSGVSGELFF. In DNA form, the CDR3 reads TGTGCCACCCGGACTAGCGGGGTCTCCGGGGAGCTGTTTTTT.

The chain links TRBV12-3 or TRBV12-4 to TRBJ2-1; D not resolved. V lost 2 bases and J lost 10, with 12 bases in between. CDR3 size: 13 residues. CDR3 in amino acids: CASSLTDVAEQFF. DNA for the CDR3: TGTGCCAGCAGTTTAACAGACGTGGCGGAGCAGTTCTTC.

The rearrangement links TRBV5-8 to TRBJ1-3, with TRBD1 identical over 7 bases. Germline CDR1 reads SGHTS; CDR2 reads YDEGEE. The CDR3 length is 15 residues. The V gene end was trimmed by 6 bases and the J gene end by 2 bases; junction bases not matched to a gene: 8. The CDR3 region is CASIHDRVTGNTIYF. The CDR3 coding sequence is TGTGCCAGCATCCATGACAGGGTGACTGGAAACACCATATATTTT.

This clone is a singleton in its sample. The CDR3 region has the DNA TGTGCCAGCAGTTTAAGTTTTGGACTAGCGGGCCATGAGCAGTTCTTC. This gives the protein CASSLSFGLAGHEQFF. V usage is TRBV27 and J usage is TRBJ2-1; TRBD2 agrees at 11 bases. CDR1 is MNHEY and CDR2 is SMNVEV in the germline V gene (reference sequence). Trimming took 2 bases from V and 8 from J; bases not matched to a gene: 8. CDR3 length: 16 amino acids.

The rearrangement links TRBV10-3 to TRBJ1-2; possible D gene TRBD1, 6 bases. V was pared by 2 bases and J by 7 bases, with 20 bases between. CDR3 size: 16 residues. The germline V gene has CDR1 ENHRY and CDR2 SYGVKD. CDR3 bases: TGTGCCATCAGTGAGCGGACGGACAGTTTCCGAAGTGGCTACACCTTC. It translates to CAISERTDSFRSGYTF.

Only one count was recorded for this clone. V usage is TRBV11-3 and J usage is TRBJ2-7; 7 bases align to TRBD1. This CDR3 is 14 amino acids long. Germline CDR1 reads SGHNT; CDR2 reads YENEEA. Trimming took 5 bases from V and 7 from J; bases not matched to a gene: 11. Here the CDR3 reads CASSPYRGSGEQYV. The CDR3 DNA is TGTGCCAGCAGCCCCTACAGGGGATCTGGGGAGCAGTACGTC.

The chain joins TRBV27 to TRBJ2-2; the match to TRBD1 covers 9 bases. CDR1 and CDR2 (germline): MNHEY, SMNVEV (reference sequence). J lost 2 bases, V lost 5 bases, and 6 bases had no gene match. CDR3 length: 16 amino acids. CDR3 nucleotides: TGTGCCAGCAGTGTGCCGGGACAGGGTAACACCGGGGAGCTGTTTTTT. This encodes CASSVPGQGNTGELFF.

The chain carries TRBV5-4 and TRBJ2-7; 11 bases are a match to TRBD1. V gave up 0 bases and J gave up 2 bases; unmatched junction bases: 4. The CDR3 contains 16 residues. The germline CDR1 and CDR2 sequences are SGHNT and YYREEE (reference sequence). The CDR3 coding sequence is TGTGCCAGCAGCTTGGTTGGGGACAGGGGGGCCTACGAGCAGTACTTC. It translates to CASSLVGDRGAYEQYF.

The chain joins TRBV4-3 to TRBJ2-1; maybe TRBD1 (6 bases). V lost 4 bases and J 9 bases, leaving 13 bases between the germline ends. The CDR3 totals 13 residues. Germline lookup yields CDR1 LGHNA and CDR2 YSLEER. CDR3 DNA: TGCGCCAGCAGCCCGATAGGGGGTGTTGAGCAGTTCTTC. It translates to CASSPIGGVEQFF.

This chain uses TRBV5-4 with TRBJ2-6, with TRBD1 identical over 8 bases. V shed 4 bases and J 4 bases; nucleotides not matched to a gene: 7. Germline V gene lookup returns CDR1 SGHNT and CDR2 YYREEE (reference sequence). The CDR3 runs 16 residues. The CDR3 loop reads CASSTYRGWGANVLTF. The CDR3 coding sequence is TGTGCCAGCAGCACCTACAGGGGGTGGGGGGCCAACGTCCTGACTTTC.

The gene calls are TRBV4-3 and TRBJ2-3; D possibly corresponds to TRBD2 (5 bases). Trimming shortened V by 0 bases and J by 3 bases, and 10 bases separated the two germline ends. Germline values: CDR1 LGHNA, CDR2 YSLEER. This CDR3 region has 15 residues. The CDR3 coding sequence is TGCGCCAGCAGCCAAGATCGTCGGGAAACAGATACGCAGTATTTT. It specifies CASSQDRRETDTQYF.

The chain carries TRBV6-5 and TRBJ2-1, with TRBD1 as a possible D gene (6 bases). This CDR3 has 16 amino acids. Germline lookup yields CDR1 MNHEY and CDR2 SVGAGI. Trimming removed 0 bases at V and 8 bases at J, with 17 bases between. For the CDR3, the DNA is TGTGCCAGCAGTTACTCGGGGGCGGGCGCGGGCCATGAGCAGTTCTTC. This codes for CASSYSGAGAGHEQFF.

The V call is TRBV28, the J call TRBJ1-6; 7 nucleotides align to TRBD1. The junction had 6 bases not matched to a gene; V was cut back by 3 bases and J by 10 bases. CDR1 is MDHEN and CDR2 is SYDVKM in the germline V gene. This CDR3 contains 14 residues. The CDR3 DNA reads TGTGCCAGCAGTTTGGAGGGGGCGGTATCACCCCTCCACTTT. Its translation: CASSLEGAVSPLHF.

The chain uses TRBV18 and TRBJ1-3; 9 nucleotides match TRBD1. Germline V gene data show CDR1 as KGHSH and CDR2 as LQKENI. Unmatched junction bases numbered 9, after V lost 1 base and J lost 2 bases. The CDR3 sequence is 18 residues long. The DNA of the CDR3 is TGTGCCAGCTCACCACTAGGACCACAGGGGGCAGCTGGAAACACCATATATTTT. Protein sequence: CASSPLGPQGAAGNTIYF.